A selection of T cell receptor beta chains follows, all from one sample in a study of cytomegalovirus exposure and HLA in healthy donors. Libraries were prepared by immunoSEQ multiplex PCR; TCRdb keeps only in-frame clonotypes and omits some of them. The repertoire includes approximately 170,000 clones, 70% to 80% of them detected once, and less than 1% sits in the top ten. Sequenced sample: PBMCs. Receptor source: a female donor in good health and CMV-seronegative. The CDR3 runs from the conserved cysteine through the conserved F or W. A D gene is named only where the DNA matches it firmly. For some rows the clone size is stated as once, few or many, or as a class when expanded; others skip it.

d_gene,j_gene,v_gene,abundance,CDR3aa,CDR3nt
NA,TRBJ2-7,TRBV7-9,once,CASSLLDSSYEQYF,TGTGCCAGCAGCTTATTAGACAGTTCCTACGAGCAGTACTTC
NA,TRBJ2-7,TRBV29-1,few,CSVEFGAGQQYF,TGCAGCGTTGAATTTGGGGCCGGACAGCAGTACTTC
TRBD2,TRBJ2-1,TRBV28,few,CASRPSGRTYNEQFF,TGTGCCAGCAGGCCTAGCGGGAGAACCTACAATGAGCAGTTCTTC
TRBD1,TRBJ1-2,TRBV5-1,NA,CASSLVQGASGYTF,TGCGCCAGCAGCTTGGTACAGGGGGCGAGTGGCTACACCTTC
NA,TRBJ2-7,TRBV5-1,NA,CASSLAASSYEQYF,TGCGCCAGCAGCTTGGCGGCTAGCTCCTACGAGCAGTACTTC
TRBD1,TRBJ2-4,TRBV19,few,CASSITGTGVKNIQYF,TGTGCCAGTAGTATTACCGGGACAGGGGTCAAAAACATTCAGTACTTC
NA,TRBJ2-7,TRBV18,NA,CASSPPQGTGEQYF,TGTGCCAGCTCACCACCCCAGGGTACAGGGGAGCAGTACTTC
TRBD2,TRBJ2-2,TRBV7-8,NA,CASSLVAGGRAGELFF,TGTGCCAGCAGCTTAGTAGCGGGAGGTCGCGCCGGGGAGCTGTTTTTT
NA,TRBJ2-3,TRBV5-1,NA,CASSLERATDTQYF,TGCGCCAGCAGCTTGGAGCGAGCCACAGATACGCAGTATTTT
TRBD1,TRBJ1-3,TRBV4-3,NA,CASSQGTGSSSSIYF,TGCGCCAGCAGCCAAGGGACAGGGAGTTCCTCCTCCATATATTTT
TRBD1,TRBJ1-5,TRBV28,NA,CASSLETGADQPQHF,TGTGCCAGCAGCCTAGAAACAGGGGCCGATCAGCCCCAGCATTTT
TRBD1,TRBJ2-7,TRBV6-1,NA,CASRSGQGYEQYF,TGTGCCAGCAGATCAGGACAGGGTTACGAGCAGTACTTC
NA,TRBJ2-3,TRBV9,NA,CASSVLGRIADTQYF,TGTGCCAGCAGCGTGTTAGGGAGAATCGCAGATACGCAGTATTTT
NA,TRBJ2-3,TRBV7-6,NA,CASSLVAAGSTDTQYF,TGTGCCAGCAGCTTAGTTGCGGCAGGGAGCACAGATACGCAGTATTTT
NA,TRBJ1-1,TRBV7-9,NA,CASSSIRDGTEASF,TGTGCCAGCAGCTCGATACGGGATGGCACTGAAGCTTCCTTT
NA,TRBJ2-3,TRBV11-2,NA,CASSLSGISTDTQYF,TGTGCCAGCAGCTTATCCGGGATTAGCACAGATACGCAGTATTTT
NA,TRBJ2-5,TRBV28,NA,CASSGDHIRQETQYF,TGTGCCAGCAGCGGGGATCACATCCGCCAAGAGACCCAGTACTTC
TRBD1,TRBJ1-3,TRBV30,NA,CAWSPRQGTIYF,TGTGCCTGGAGTCCGAGACAGGGGACCATATATTTT
NA,TRBJ2-7,TRBV29-1,NA,CSVAARTGAYEQYF,TGCAGCGTAGCTGCTAGAACGGGAGCCTACGAGCAGTACTTC